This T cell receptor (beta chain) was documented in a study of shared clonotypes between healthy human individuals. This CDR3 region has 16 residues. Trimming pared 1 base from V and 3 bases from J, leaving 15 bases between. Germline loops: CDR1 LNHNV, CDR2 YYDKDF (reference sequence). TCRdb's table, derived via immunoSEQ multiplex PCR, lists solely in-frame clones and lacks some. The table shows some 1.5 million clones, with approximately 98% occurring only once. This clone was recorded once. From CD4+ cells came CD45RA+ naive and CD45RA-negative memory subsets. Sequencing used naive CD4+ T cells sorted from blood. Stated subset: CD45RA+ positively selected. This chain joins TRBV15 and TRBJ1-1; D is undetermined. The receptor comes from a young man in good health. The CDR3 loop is CATSRARQEAYTEAFF. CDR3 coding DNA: TGTGCCACCAGCAGAGCCAGGCAGGAAGCGTACACTGAAGCTTTCTTT. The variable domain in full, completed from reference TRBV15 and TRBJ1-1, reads DAMVIQNPRYQVTQFGKPVTLSCSQTLNHNVMYWYQQKSSQAPKLLFHYYDKDFNNEADTPDNFQSRRPNTSFCFLDIRSPGLGDTAMYLCATSRARQEAYTEAFFGQGTRLTVV.